Sequencing of this TCR beta chain was carried out in a study of OX40 agonist ivuxolimab in advanced cancers. The wider study: The dose-escalation group included hepatocellular carcinoma, melanoma, renal cell carcinoma and head and neck cancer. Averaging roughly 60 years in age, with a range of roughly 23 to 80, the cohort was approximately 84% male.

Trimming took 4 bases from V and 2 from J; bases not matched to a gene: 4. Germline V gene data show CDR1 as SGDLS and CDR2 as YYNGEE. This CDR3 is 15 amino acids long. The table came from immunoSEQ multiplex PCR; TCRdb's copy has only in-frame clones and leaves some out. The table shows some 68,000 clones, with over 80% occurring only once. The chain is built from TRBV9 and TRBJ1-4; TRBD1 matches 8 bases. This receptor was obtained from an adult with an advanced solid tumor such as melanoma, head and neck, liver or kidney cancer. The sequencing here drew on CD4+ or CD8+ T cells sorted from blood, taken in a trial of the OX40 agonist ivuxolimab. The CDR3 bases are TGTGCCAGCAGCCCCCGGACAGGGACTAATGAAAAACTGTTTTTT. Translated, it gives CASSPRTGTNEKLFF. Full variable domain (rest looked up from reference TRBV9 and TRBJ1-4): DSGVTQTPKHLITATGQRVTLRCSPRSGDLSVYWYQQSLDQGLQFLIQYYNGEERAKGNILERFSAQQFPDLHSELNLSSLELGDSALYFCASSPRTGTNEKLFFGSGTQLSVL.